This T cell receptor beta chain was captured by sequencing in a study of vaccination and CD4 T cells after COVID-19. Background on the study: Every participant had a vaccine, which was either BNT162b2 or mRNA-1273, given in two doses. Either a CEFX pool, an HIV-1 Nef pool, or no peptide was added to control cultures.

With 6 bases clipped from V and 6 bases from J, the junction kept 5 bases outside the gene matches. Germline assignment: CDR1 SGHAT and CDR2 FQDESV (reference sequence). The CDR3 spans 14 residues. As for this clonotype: What it binds is unknown.

Cultured CD4+ T cell DNA underwent sequencing with the Oncomine TCR Beta short-read assay. TCRdb fed the PCR reads into MiXCR, producing one record per CDR3 protein. The table records approximately 16,000 distinct CDR3 sequences, around three fifths of them present only once. The sample's treatment: approximately nine-day PBMC culture with coronavirus spike peptide pools or control peptides (ViraFEST assay). Antigen-specific T cells were expanded with peptide pools by ViraFEST, and TCRs were then sequenced. Both day 3 and day 7 involved replacing half of the medium with fresh IL-2 medium. Material: CD4+ T cells from blood, cultured in vitro. This TCR derives from a human donor who had recovered from COVID-19. The genes are TRBV11-1 and TRBJ1-6, with TRBD1 matching 7 bases. The CDR3 spells CASRPQGPNSPLHF. Written as DNA, the CDR3 is TGTGCCAGCAGGCCACAGGGGCCTAATTCACCCCTCCACTTT.